These 17 T cell receptor beta chains were all obtained from the same sample, sequenced in a study of T cells after yellow fever vaccination. One entry per CDR3 protein results from TCRdb running MiXCR on the 5' RACE reads. Of some 600,000 distinct CDR3 sequences in the sample, 17% are singletons; the top ten hold 15% to 20%. The sequencing used PBMCs, collected around 5 days after the first yellow fever vaccination. The receptor source for this set is a man in his late teens or twenties who received the YFV17D yellow fever vaccine.

The J gene is TRBJ2-2, the V gene TRBV5-1, with 10 bases matching TRBD1. The germline V gene has CDR1 SGHRS and CDR2 YFSETQ. CDR3 length equals 15 residues. Trimming took 3 bases from V and 6 from J; bases not matched to a gene: 5. The CDR3 nucleotides read TGCGCCAGCAGCTGGGGGACAGGGGCGTCCGGGGAGCTGTTTTTT. The encoded protein is CASSWGTGASGELFF.

This sequence joins TRBV12-3 or TRBV12-4 and TRBJ1-1; no clear D gene. The CDR3 runs 12 residues. V lost 7 bases and J 7 bases, leaving 13 bases between the germline ends. DNA of the CDR3: TGTGCCAGCATTCTGAGGACGGGTGAAGCTTTCTTT. Translating it yields CASILRTGEAFF.

The chain has TRBV11-2 and TRBJ1-2; the D is unclear. The germline CDR1 and CDR2 sequences are SGHAT and FQNNGV. The CDR3 totals 14 residues. Trimming left V 0 bases short and J 4 bases short, with 9 bases between. The CDR3 nucleotides read TGTGCCAGCAGCTTAGAGGGAAGTGGCTATGGCTACACCTTC. It translates to CASSLEGSGYGYTF.

In its sample, this clonotype was seen a few times. The CDR3, as DNA: TGCGCCAGCAGTCAAAGACAGGGAGGTTCGTCGGTTGTCTACACCTTC. Translated: CASSQRQGGSSVVYTF. The J gene is TRBJ1-2, the V gene TRBV5-1; 7 nucleotides line up with TRBD1. The CDR3 covers 16 residues. The V and J ends lost 5 bases and 10 bases, in that order; junction bases with no gene match: 20. CDR1 SGHRS and CDR2 YFSETQ come from the germline V gene.

CDR3 coding DNA: TGTGCCAGCAGCTCGGGGGACCTCTACGAGCAGTACGTC. Its protein product is CASSSGDLYEQYV. The chain has TRBV5-6 and TRBJ2-7; D is perhaps TRBD2 (6 bases). The CDR3 sequence is 13 residues long. Germline V gives CDR1 SGHDT, CDR2 YYEEEE. V was clipped by 3 bases and J by 3 bases, with 10 bases between them.

This clonotype was seen more than once but under ten times. The genes are TRBV5-1 and TRBJ1-1; tentatively, D is TRBD1 (6 bases). CDR1 is SGHRS, CDR2 YFSETQ, per germline. The CDR3 has 13 residues. The germline V and J ends were trimmed by 0 bases and 6 bases, with 9 bases remaining between them. The CDR3 here is CASSLEGGPEAFF. The DNA for the CDR3 is TGCGCCAGCAGCTTGGAGGGGGGGCCTGAAGCTTTCTTT.

J is TRBJ2-1 and V is TRBV29-1, with D possibly TRBD2 on 6 matching bases. The CDR3 has 13 residues. Trimming pared 3 bases from V and 0 bases from J, leaving 6 bases between. CDR1 and CDR2 (germline): SQVTM, ANQGSEA. The CDR3 DNA sequence: TGCAGCGTTGAGGGGGGCTCCTACAATGAGCAGTTCTTC. Residues: CSVEGGSYNEQFF.

The sample holds a few counts of this clonotype. The chain links TRBV28 to TRBJ2-2; D unresolved. The V gene lost 7 bases and the J gene lost 6 bases, with 21 bases spanning the gap. The CDR3 loop spans 16 amino acids. Looked up from germline, CDR1 is MDHEN and CDR2 is SYDVKM. The CDR3 loop is CASNSLGLSPSGELFF. CDR3 nucleotide sequence: TGTGCCAGCAATTCCTTGGGTTTGAGTCCGTCCGGGGAGCTGTTTTTT.

This clonotype was seen repeatedly, ten times or more. The chain recombines TRBV7-2 with TRBJ2-5; the D gene is possibly TRBD2 (6 bases). The CDR3 length is 11 residues. Looked up from germline, CDR1 is SGHTA and CDR2 is FQGNSA. The V gene lost 5 bases and the J gene lost 7 bases, with 8 bases spanning the gap. In DNA form, the CDR3 reads TGTGCCAGCAGCCCCGGGGGGACCCAGTACTTC. It translates to CASSPGGTQYF.

This sequence joins TRBV7-3 and TRBJ2-5, with a tentative D call TRBD1 (6 bases). Germline V gene data show CDR1 as SGHTA and CDR2 as FQGTGA. CDR3 length equals 12 residues. V was clipped by 5 bases and J by 9 bases, with 13 bases between them. The CDR3 coding sequence is TGTGCCAGCAGCCTCGAAGAGGGGGCCCAGTACTTC. Its protein is CASSLEEGAQYF.

Regarding this clonotype: At one of its ends the junction is not consistent with the germline gene, which may arise from a read error. The chain carries TRBV5-1 and TRBJ2-7; D unclear. Per germline, CDR1 SGHRS and CDR2 YFSETQ. This CDR3 has 14 amino acids. CDR3 in amino acids: CASSADGSNYEPYF. CDR3 sequence (DNA): TGCGCCAGCAGCGCGGACGGATCAAACTACGAGCCGTACTTC.

This clonotype has a handful of counts. The gene calls are TRBV6-2 or TRBV6-3 and TRBJ2-7; D call uncertain. The germline V gene has CDR1 MNHEY and CDR2 SVGEGT. The length of the CDR3 is 14 residues. The germline V and J ends were trimmed by 6 bases and 2 bases, with 14 bases remaining between them. CDR3 sequence reads: CASSPFRETYEQYF. The CDR3 nucleotides read TGTGCCAGCAGCCCCTTCAGAGAAACCTACGAGCAGTACTTC.

In its sample, this clonotype was seen a few times. This chain connects TRBV7-2 to TRBJ2-1, with no clear D. Per germline, CDR1 SGHTA and CDR2 FQGNSA. V lost 3 bases and J lost 6, with 9 bases in between. This CDR3 is 13 amino acids long. CDR3 sequence: CASSFSYGNEQFF. For the CDR3, the DNA is TGTGCCAGCAGCTTCAGTTACGGCAATGAGCAGTTCTTC.

The V call is TRBV7-2, the J call TRBJ1-2, with D tentatively TRBD1 (5 bases). The V gene lost 5 bases and the J gene lost 1 base, with 14 bases spanning the gap. The CDR3 totals 15 residues. Per the germline V gene, CDR1 is SGHTA and CDR2 is FQGNSA. In nucleotides, the CDR3 is TGTGCCAGCAGCCCCTTTCCGGGGGTTAACTATGGCTACACCTTC. Its protein product is CASSPFPGVNYGYTF.

The chain recombines TRBV7-3 with TRBJ2-2, with D possibly matching TRBD1 (5 bases). Germline V CDR1 and CDR2: SGHTA, FQGTGA. V gave up 2 bases and J gave up 7 bases, with 8 bases separating them. The CDR3 is made up of 13 amino acids. The CDR3 sequence is CASSLGQGGELFF. As DNA, the CDR3 is TGTGCCAGCAGCTTAGGGCAGGGCGGGGAGCTGTTTTTT.

The chain recombines TRBV5-4 with TRBJ2-1; the D is unclear. Trimming cost V 5 bases and J 8 bases, with 11 bases left between them. The CDR3 sequence is 12 residues long. Germline-derived CDR1 and CDR2 are SGHNT and YYREEE (reference sequence). The CDR3 nucleotides are TGTGCCAGCAGACGGATGGGCGATGAGCAGTTCTTC. Encoded protein: CASRRMGDEQFF.

This clonotype was picked up a small number of times. The rearrangement uses TRBV7-2 and TRBJ2-5; tentative D call: TRBD1 (5 bases). Germline-derived CDR1 and CDR2 are SGHTA and FQGNSA. V was clipped by 3 bases and J by 5 bases, with 10 bases between them. CDR3 length: 13 residues. The CDR3 reads CASSFQGIETQYF. The CDR3 DNA follows: TGTGCCAGCAGCTTCCAGGGTATTGAGACCCAGTACTTC. The complete variable domain, with remaining parts taken from reference TRBV7-2 and TRBJ2-5, reads GAGVSQSPSNKVTEKGKDVELRCDPISGHTALYWYRQSLGQGLEFLIYFQGNSAPDKSGLPSDRFSAERTGGSVSTLTIQRTQQEDSAVYLCASSFQGIETQYFGPGTRLLVL.